Sequencing of this TCR beta chain was carried out in a study of somatic mutations in cytotoxic T cells in rheumatoid arthritis. Study as a whole: Some V beta antibody-stained T-cell populations were flow-sorted at nearly 100% purity, including V beta1+ cells sequenced for TCRB. Study-wide results and caveats: Age was associated with higher CD8+ clonality in rheumatoid arthritis patients, not in healthy controls. Patients with a largest CD8+ clone exceeding 20% of CD8+ cells numbered 8 of 65.

Germline CDR1 is SGHDT and CDR2 is YYEEEE. V gave up 0 bases and J gave up 1 base, with 14 bases separating them. The CDR3 consists of 17 residues. The assay was immunoSEQ multiplex PCR, and TCRdb's table has in-frame clones only and misses some. The sample has some 6,700 clones; about 68% are singletons. A word on this clone: Antigen: not known.

Using positive magnetic bead selection on an AutoMACS, CD4+ and CD8+ cells were isolated, after which their purity was checked by flow cytometry. This clonotype originated in an older woman in good health. The V gene is TRBV5-6, the J gene TRBJ2-4, with D tentatively TRBD1 (6 bases). Specimen: CD8+ T cells sorted from blood. Written as DNA, the CDR3 is TGTGCCAGCAGCTTGGCACAGGGAACCTATGCCAAAAACATTCAGTACTTC. Amino acids: CASSLAQGTYAKNIQYF.